This T cell receptor (beta chain) was sequenced for a study of blood T cell repertoires in COVID-19. Study summary: Sample material is recorded as cDNA or gDNA derived from T cells, B-cell-depleted T cells, or PBMCs.

The CDR3 runs 15 residues. The germline V gene has CDR1 SGHVS and CDR2 FQNEAQ. With 4 bases clipped from V and 9 bases from J, the junction kept 12 bases outside the gene matches. This clone has just a few counts. In the study's own analysis: Estimates of nucleated cell counts were drawn from the amplification of reference gene primers. Measured with immunoSEQ multiplex PCR; TCRdb has only the in-frame clones, and not every one. The V and J calls and the clone size are those of that table, but D and trimming were determined from the DNA. In the table there are 55,000 to 75,000 clones, 80% of which are singletons.

V and J are TRBV7-8 and TRBJ1-5; 7 bases map to TRBD1. Sequencing was done on a sample of peripheral blood. The TCR originated in a man in his 70s who had recovered from COVID-19. The CDR3 loop is CASSSVRTGTLPQHF. Here the CDR3 DNA reads TGTGCCAGCAGCTCAGTCAGGACAGGCACCCTGCCCCAGCATTTT.